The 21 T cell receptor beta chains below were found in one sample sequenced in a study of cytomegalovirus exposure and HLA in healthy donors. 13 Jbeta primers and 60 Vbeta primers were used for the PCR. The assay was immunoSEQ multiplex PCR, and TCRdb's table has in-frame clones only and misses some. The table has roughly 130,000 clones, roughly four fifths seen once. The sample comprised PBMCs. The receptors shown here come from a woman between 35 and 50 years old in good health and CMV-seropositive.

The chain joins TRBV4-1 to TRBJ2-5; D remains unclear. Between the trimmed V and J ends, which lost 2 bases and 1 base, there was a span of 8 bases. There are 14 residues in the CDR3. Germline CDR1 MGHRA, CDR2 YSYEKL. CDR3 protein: CASSQRRSQETQYF. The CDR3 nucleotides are TGCGCCAGCAGCCAACGACGGAGCCAAGAGACCCAGTACTTC.

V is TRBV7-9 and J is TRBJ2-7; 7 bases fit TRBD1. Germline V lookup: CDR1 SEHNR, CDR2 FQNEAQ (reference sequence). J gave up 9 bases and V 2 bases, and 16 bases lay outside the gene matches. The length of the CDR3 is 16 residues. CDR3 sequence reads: CASSLPGQVLAPGQYF. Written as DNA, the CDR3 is TGTGCCAGCAGCTTACCTGGACAGGTTTTGGCTCCGGGGCAGTACTTC.

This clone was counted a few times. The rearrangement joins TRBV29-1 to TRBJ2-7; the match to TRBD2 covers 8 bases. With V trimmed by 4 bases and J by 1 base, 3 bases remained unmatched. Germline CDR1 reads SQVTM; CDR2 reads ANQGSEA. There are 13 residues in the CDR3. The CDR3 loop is CSVGGGLSYEQYF. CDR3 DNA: TGCAGCGTTGGCGGGGGGCTTTCCTACGAGCAGTACTTC.

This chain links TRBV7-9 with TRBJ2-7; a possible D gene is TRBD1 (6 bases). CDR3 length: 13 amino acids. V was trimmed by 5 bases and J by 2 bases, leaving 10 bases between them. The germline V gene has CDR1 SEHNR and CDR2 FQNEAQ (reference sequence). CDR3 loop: CASSQQGTYEQYF. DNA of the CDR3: TGTGCCAGCAGCCAACAGGGTACCTACGAGCAGTACTTC.

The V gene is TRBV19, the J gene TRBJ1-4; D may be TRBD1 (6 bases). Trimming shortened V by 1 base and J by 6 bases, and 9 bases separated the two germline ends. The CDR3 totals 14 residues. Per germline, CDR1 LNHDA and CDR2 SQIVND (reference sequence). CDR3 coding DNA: TGTGCCAGTAGTATAGGGACAGCCGATGAAAAACTGTTTTTT. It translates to CASSIGTADEKLFF.

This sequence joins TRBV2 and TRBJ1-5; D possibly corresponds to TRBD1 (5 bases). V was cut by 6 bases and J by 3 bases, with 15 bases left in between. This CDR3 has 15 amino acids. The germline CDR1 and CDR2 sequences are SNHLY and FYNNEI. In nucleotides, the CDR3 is TGTGCCAGCAGCGTCTCCGGGGGGAACAATCAGCCCCAGCATTTT. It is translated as CASSVSGGNNQPQHF. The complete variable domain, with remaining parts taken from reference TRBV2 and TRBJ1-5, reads EPEVTQTPSHQVTQMGQEVILRCVPISNHLYFYWYRQILGQKVEFLVSFYNNEISEKSEIFDDQFSVERPDGSNFTLKIRSTKLEDSAMYFCASSVSGGNNQPQHFGDGTRLSIL.

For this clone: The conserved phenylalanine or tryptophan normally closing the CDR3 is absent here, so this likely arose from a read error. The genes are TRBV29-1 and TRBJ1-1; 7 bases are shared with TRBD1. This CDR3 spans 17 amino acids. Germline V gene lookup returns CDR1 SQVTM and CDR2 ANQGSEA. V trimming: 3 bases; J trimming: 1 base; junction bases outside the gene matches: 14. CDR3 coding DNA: TGCAGCGTTGACAGGAGGGGGCGAAACGTAGCGAACACTGAAGCTTTCTCT. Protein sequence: CSVDRRGRNVANTEAFS.

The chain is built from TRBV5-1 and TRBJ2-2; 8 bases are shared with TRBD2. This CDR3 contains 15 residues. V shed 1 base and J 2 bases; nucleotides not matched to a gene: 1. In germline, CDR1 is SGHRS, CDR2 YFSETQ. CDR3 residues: CASSLLAGNTGELFF. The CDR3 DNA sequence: TGCGCCAGCAGCTTGTTAGCGGGAAACACCGGGGAGCTGTTTTTT.

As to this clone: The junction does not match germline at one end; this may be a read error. CDR3 sequence (DNA): TGTTCCAGCAGCCTATCCCGACAGGGCTACGAGCAGTACTTC. Encoded protein: CSSSLSRQGYEQYF. The genes are TRBV7-9 and TRBJ2-7; 7 nucleotides line up with TRBD1. This CDR3 contains 14 residues. The V gene's germline CDR1 is SEHNR and CDR2 FQNEAQ (reference sequence).

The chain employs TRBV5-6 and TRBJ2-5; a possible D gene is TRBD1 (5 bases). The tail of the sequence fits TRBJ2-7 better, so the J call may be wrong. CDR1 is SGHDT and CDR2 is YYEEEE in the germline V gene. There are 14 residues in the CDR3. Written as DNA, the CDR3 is TGTGCCAGCAGCCCGACAGCTCTAACCTACGAGCAGTACTTC. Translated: CASSPTALTYEQYF.

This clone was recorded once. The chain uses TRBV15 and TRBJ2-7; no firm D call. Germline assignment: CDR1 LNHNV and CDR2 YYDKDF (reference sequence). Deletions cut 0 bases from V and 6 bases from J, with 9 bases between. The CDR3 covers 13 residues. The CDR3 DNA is TGTGCCACCAGCAGAGATTGGGCCGGCGAGCAGTACTTC. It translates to CATSRDWAGEQYF. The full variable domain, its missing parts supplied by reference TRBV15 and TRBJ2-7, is DAMVIQNPRYQVTQFGKPVTLSCSQTLNHNVMYWYQQKSSQAPKLLFHYYDKDFNNEADTPDNFQSRRPNTSFCFLDIRSPGLGDTAMYLCATSRDWAGEQYFGPGTRLTVT.

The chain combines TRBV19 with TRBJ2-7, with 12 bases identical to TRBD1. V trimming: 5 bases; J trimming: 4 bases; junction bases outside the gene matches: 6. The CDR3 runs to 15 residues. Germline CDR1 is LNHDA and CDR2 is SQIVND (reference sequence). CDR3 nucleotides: TGTGCCAGTAGTTACGGGACAGGGGGCCTATACGAGCAGTACTTC. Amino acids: CASSYGTGGLYEQYF.

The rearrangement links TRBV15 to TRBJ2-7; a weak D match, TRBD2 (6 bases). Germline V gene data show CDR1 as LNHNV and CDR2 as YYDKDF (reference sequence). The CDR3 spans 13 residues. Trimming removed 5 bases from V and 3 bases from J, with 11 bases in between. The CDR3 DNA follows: TGTGCCACCAGCCGGGGGTATGGCTACGAGCAGTACTTC. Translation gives CATSRGYGYEQYF.

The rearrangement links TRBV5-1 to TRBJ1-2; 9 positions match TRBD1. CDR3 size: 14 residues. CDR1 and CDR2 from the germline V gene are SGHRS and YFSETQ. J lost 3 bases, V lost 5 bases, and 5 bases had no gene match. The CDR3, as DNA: TGCGCCAGCAGTCAAACAGGGGGCGACTATGGCTACACCTTC. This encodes CASSQTGGDYGYTF.

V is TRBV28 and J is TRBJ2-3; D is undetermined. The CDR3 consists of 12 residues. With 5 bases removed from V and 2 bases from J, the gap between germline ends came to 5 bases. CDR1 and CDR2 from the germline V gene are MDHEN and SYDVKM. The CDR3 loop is CASSVFTDTQYF. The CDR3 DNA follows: TGTGCCAGCAGTGTCTTCACAGATACGCAGTATTTT.

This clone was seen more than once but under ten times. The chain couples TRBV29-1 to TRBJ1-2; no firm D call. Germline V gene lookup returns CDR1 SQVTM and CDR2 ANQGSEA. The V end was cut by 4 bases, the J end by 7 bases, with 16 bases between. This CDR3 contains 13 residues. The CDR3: CSVGVLEGSGYTF. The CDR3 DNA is TGCAGCGTTGGTGTATTGGAGGGAAGTGGCTACACCTTC.

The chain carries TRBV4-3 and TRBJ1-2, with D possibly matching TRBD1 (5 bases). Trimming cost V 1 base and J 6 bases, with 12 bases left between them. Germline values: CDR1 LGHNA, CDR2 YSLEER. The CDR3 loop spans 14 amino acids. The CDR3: CASSQVGGTHGYTF. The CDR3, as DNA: TGCGCCAGCAGCCAAGTGGGAGGGACCCATGGCTACACCTTC.

CDR3 loop: CASSVSRFGNTIYF. The CDR3 bases are TGTGCCAGCAGCGTCTCCCGGTTCGGAAACACCATATATTTT. The J gene is TRBJ1-3, the V gene TRBV9; D gene ambiguous. The V gene's germline CDR1 is SGDLS and CDR2 YYNGEE. Trimming pared 2 bases from V and 4 bases from J, leaving 10 bases between. This CDR3 is built from 14 residues.

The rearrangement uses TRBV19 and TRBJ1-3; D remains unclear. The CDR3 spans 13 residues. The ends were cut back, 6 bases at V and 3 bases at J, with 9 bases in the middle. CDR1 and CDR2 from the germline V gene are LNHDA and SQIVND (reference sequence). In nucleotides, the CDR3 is TGTGCCAGTAGCCTACGACTTGGAAACACCATATATTTT. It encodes CASSLRLGNTIYF.

CDR3: CASSSGGPSTDTQYF. The CDR3 bases are TGTGCCAGTAGTAGCGGCGGGCCAAGCACAGATACGCAGTATTTT. The chain joins TRBV19 to TRBJ2-3, with a tentative D call TRBD2 (5 bases). CDR1 LNHDA and CDR2 SQIVND come from the germline V gene (reference sequence). The CDR3 extends over 15 amino acids. V dropped 4 bases and J dropped 0 bases, with 11 bases sitting between them.

This CDR3 is CASSLLGRDGYTF. DNA of the CDR3: TGTGCCAGCAGCTTACTGGGCAGGGATGGCTACACCTTC. The chain combines TRBV7-3 with TRBJ1-2; a weak D match, TRBD1 (5 bases). The CDR3 has 13 amino acids. Germline lookup yields CDR1 SGHTA and CDR2 FQGTGA. V shed 2 bases and J shed 6 bases, with 10 bases lying between them.